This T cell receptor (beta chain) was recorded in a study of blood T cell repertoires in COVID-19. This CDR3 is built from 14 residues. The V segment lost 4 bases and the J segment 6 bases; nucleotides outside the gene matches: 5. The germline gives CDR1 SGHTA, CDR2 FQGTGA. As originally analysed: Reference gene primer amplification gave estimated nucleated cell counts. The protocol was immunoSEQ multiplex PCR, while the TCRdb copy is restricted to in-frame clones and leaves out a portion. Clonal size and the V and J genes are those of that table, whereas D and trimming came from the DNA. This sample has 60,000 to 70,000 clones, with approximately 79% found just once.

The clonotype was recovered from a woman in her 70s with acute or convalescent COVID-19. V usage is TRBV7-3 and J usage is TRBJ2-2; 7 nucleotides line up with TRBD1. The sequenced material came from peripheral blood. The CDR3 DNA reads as TGTGCCAGCAGCTCGGGACAGAAACCCGGGGAGCTGTTTTTT. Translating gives CASSSGQKPGELFF. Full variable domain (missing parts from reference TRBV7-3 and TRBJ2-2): GAGVSQTPSNKVTEKGKYVELRCDPISGHTALYWYRQSLGQGPEFLIYFQGTGAADDSGLPNDRFFAVRPEGSVSTLKIQRTERGDSAVYLCASSSGQKPGELFFGEGSRLTVL.